This TCR beta chain is from a study of T cells in women clearing cervical HPV infection listed by TCRdb under 2018. Study-level background: The cases were about 23 women with histologically confirmed HPV16-related CIN3 or worse, and 2 of those women had invasive cancers. Since HLA typing was available for only a few women, HLA type could not be ruled out as a confounder. In the parent cohort, some 10,000 women aged 18 or older were enrolled in Guanacaste, Costa Rica, during 1993 to 1994 and were followed for seven years. Cases had a median age of almost 35 years and controls had a median age of around 41, with no significant differences in baseline characteristics. Case blood was taken at the visit when the lesion was first identified, whereas control blood was taken when infection was no longer detected. Five blinded duplicates per group were added as quality controls, giving some 60 samples: 50 or so participants and roughly 10 replicates. Among cases, blood sampling occurred a median of about 150 days after lesion detection, with an interquartile range of roughly 85 to 220 days. Cases and controls were matched on year of sample collection and on age within five years. An exploratory proof-of-principle case-control study, nested within the Guanacaste HPV Natural History Study in Costa Rica, was conducted to compare TCR repertoires across cervical HPV16 outcomes. The 20 to 25 controls were women who cleared a single incident HPV16 infection within 12 months without developing precancer or cancer. Here is what the overall study found, with its caveats: The cross-sectional design could not show whether associations preceded infection or resulted from it; effector/memory subsets and HPV-specific T cells were not isolated. TCR repertoire richness was significantly higher in CIN3+ cases than in controls across sequencing depths, while evenness did not differ. TRBV6-7 relative abundance was lower in cases than in controls (around 0.11% versus 0.15%; Bonferroni P = 0.0008). T-cell numbers per sample were unknown, so richness differences could reflect varying T-cell content rather than repertoire biology. By combining richness with V gene abundances, random forest classifiers separated cases from controls with an estimated AUC of less than 0.85.

Using the immunoSEQ assay, multiplex PCR amplified TCR beta CDR3 regions from an average of 1200 ng of genomic DNA per sample. The assay corrected primer bias using a complete synthetic TCR repertoire to establish an amplification baseline. The amplicons were sequenced on the Illumina platform. For the original study's pipeline: Sequence errors were corrected by clustering with frequency ratios and a modified nearest-neighbor algorithm, and the sequences were then analyzed in the immunoSEQ Analyzer using IMGT gene definitions. TCR richness and evenness were averaged over 20 rarefaction repeats at each rarefaction depth, excluding samples with fewer sequences than the depth. Relative abundances of V, D and J genes were compared between groups using Wilcoxon rank sum tests, with FDR correction applied. In the blinded duplicates, the intraclass correlation was around 96% for TCR richness and averaged 76.4% across roughly 70 gene segments. TCRdb obtained this table from immuneACCESS and retained in-frame rearrangements with V and J assigned. These tables miss some clones; where compared with another copy, unresolved V genes account for less than half of the shortfall, and the remainder is unexplained. That table is the source of V, J and clone size, and D and trimming were worked out from the DNA. This sample's table has entries for about 27,000 clones. Of the sample, 22% falls within the top ten clones.

The junction shows trimming of 8 bases on V and 0 bases on J, plus 11 bases between the germline ends. CDR1 and CDR2 are read off the germline V gene as KGHSH and LQKENI. The cysteine opens and the phenylalanine closes a CDR3 of 13 amino acids. Only the CDR3 bases that were read are kept: 30 of them, in frame from base 1. Every participant had a single incident cervical HPV16 infection, and prevalent HPV16 infections were excluded. Cervical HPV DNA was detected with MY09/MY11 PCR, and genotyping was done by dot-blot hybridization. Approximately 16 mL of heparinized blood were centrifuged, and the buffy coat was aliquoted, frozen at -30°C, then stored at -80°C. QIAGEN kits were used to extract genomic DNA from the buffy coat specimens. Comments on this clone: Its antigen remains undetermined. With the read ending 3 residues before the CDR3 end, the germline J gene is used to fill in that end.

Source material: blood buffy coat. The rearrangement joined TRBV18 to TRBJ2-7, with TRBD1 as a weak D call on 6 bases. This receptor was taken from a woman aged 18 to 75 with a cervical HPV16 infection that either progressed to CIN3+ or cleared (not recorded which). The CDR3 amino acid sequence is: CASTTGSSYEQYF. Incomplete CDR3 DNA: TGTGCCAGCACAACAGGGAGCTCCTACGAG. The CDR3 plus the reference TRBV18 and TRBJ2-7 genes for the other parts give the full variable domain: NAGVMQNPRHLVRRRGQEARLRCSPMKGHSHVYWYRQLPEEGLKFMVYLQKENIIDESGMPKERFSAEFPKEGPSILRIQQVVRGDSAAYFCASTTGSSYEQYFGPGTRLTVT.